The rows below give T cell receptor beta chains drawn from one sample of a study of control samples from healthy donors and cancer patients. Clones were sequenced by immunoSEQ multiplex PCR, and TCRdb holds only the in-frame ones, with some missing. The profile shows roughly 100,000 clones, 83% of them singletons. The sample consisted of blood. These receptors originate from a woman in her forties or fifties in good health. Each CDR3 is given with its conserved first and last residue. The order of the fields is V gene, J gene, clone size, D gene, CDR3 protein, CDR3 DNA. D genes are given only for firm matches. Size is stated for part of the rows, as once, few or many counts, or as a class when the clone is expanded.

>TRBV5-1|TRBJ2-3|.|TRBD2
CASSLVRGGSTDTQYF
TGCGCCAGCAGTCTGGTGCGGGGGGGTAGCACAGATACGCAGTATTTT
>TRBV19|TRBJ1-2|.|.
CASSIGRDISGYTF
TGTGCCAGTAGTATCGGGCGGGATATATCTGGCTACACCTTC
>TRBV12-5|TRBJ1-1|few|.
CASGSRGSLNTEAFF
TGTGCTAGTGGTTCCCGAGGGAGCTTGAACACTGAAGCTTTCTTT
>TRBV27|TRBJ1-3|.|.
CASSSRGGVTGNTIYF
TGTGCCAGCAGTTCCCGGGGGGGGGTGACTGGAAACACCATATATTTT
>TRBV14|TRBJ1-1|.|.
CPSSLRTRRNTEAFF
TGTCCCAGCAGCCTTAGGACCCGAAGGAACACTGAAGCTTTCTTT
>TRBV4-3|TRBJ1-5|.|.
CASSAGLSNQPQHF
TGCGCCAGCAGCGCGGGACTGAGCAATCAGCCCCAGCATTTT
>TRBV2|TRBJ1-3|.|.
CASRPPPGNTIYF
TGTGCCAGCCGACCTCCTCCTGGAAACACCATATATTTT
>TRBV7-2|TRBJ1-1|.|.
CASSPLGDEAFF
TGTGCCAGCAGCCCGCTAGGGGATGAAGCTTTCTTT
>TRBV15|TRBJ2-1|.|TRBD1
CATSRDGQGAPEQFF
TGTGCCACCAGCAGAGATGGGCAGGGGGCGCCTGAGCAGTTCTTC
>TRBV7-3|TRBJ1-2|once|.
CASSLTGPQDGYTF
TGTGCCAGCAGCTTAACAGGGCCCCAGGATGGCTACACCTTC
>TRBV29-1|TRBJ1-4|.|.
CSVGEGKLFF
TGCAGCGTTGGCGAAGGGAAACTGTTTTTT
>TRBV12-3/TRBV12-4|TRBJ2-1|.|.
CASRRSSYNEQFF
TGTGCCAGCAGACGGAGCTCCTACAATGAGCAGTTCTTC
>TRBV13|TRBJ2-3|.|.
CASSPRDQRTDTQYF
TGTGCCAGCAGCCCGCGGGACCAAAGAACAGATACGCAGTATTTT
>TRBV5-6|TRBJ2-3|few|TRBD1
CASSPPGQGVRGTQYF
TGTGCCAGCAGCCCCCCGGGACAGGGGGTAAGAGGTACGCAGTATTTT
>TRBV6-6|TRBJ1-2|.|.
CASSYGQGNYGYTF
TGTGCCAGCAGTTACGGTCAGGGAAACTATGGCTACACCTTC
>TRBV3-1/TRBV3-2|TRBJ2-5|few|.
CASSQGLGGQYF
TGTGCCAGCAGCCAGGGTCTAGGGGGCCAGTACTTC
>TRBV4-3|TRBJ1-2|.|.
CASSQDNRDRSGYTF
TGCGCCAGCAGCCAAGACAACAGGGATAGGTCTGGCTACACCTTC
>TRBV29-1|TRBJ2-1|.|.
CSVPSGDTFSYNEQFF
TGCAGCGTTCCCTCCGGGGACACCTTCTCCTACAATGAGCAGTTCTTC
>TRBV2|TRBJ2-7|.|.
CASSEAILGVGEQYF
TGTGCCAGCAGTGAAGCCATTCTTGGGGTAGGCGAGCAGTACTTC
>TRBV4-2|TRBJ2-1|.|.
CASSQVGGGMGTYNEQFF
TGTGCCAGCAGCCAAGTAGGTGGGGGAATGGGGACCTACAATGAGCAGTTCTTC
>TRBV5-1|TRBJ2-7|.|TRBD1
CASSPTRTGGTNEQYF
TGCGCCAGCAGCCCAACTAGGACAGGGGGCACGAACGAGCAGTACTTC
>TRBV2|TRBJ2-7|.|.
CASRDYRSYEQYF
TGTGCCAGCAGGGACTACAGGTCCTACGAGCAGTACTTC
>TRBV4-1|TRBJ1-1|.|.
CASSHPSVPEAFF
TGCGCCAGCAGCCACCCCTCAGTACCTGAAGCTTTCTTT
>TRBV14|TRBJ1-1|.|.
CASSLTLHINEAFF
TGTGCCAGCAGCCTCACCCTACACATAAATGAAGCTTTCTTT
>TRBV19|TRBJ1-2|.|.
CASRKNQGNYGYTF
TGTGCCAGTAGAAAAAATCAGGGGAACTATGGCTACACCTTC
>TRBV5-6|TRBJ2-4|.|TRBD1
CASSLPTGAHKNIQYF
TGTGCCAGCAGCTTGCCGACAGGGGCCCACAAAAACATTCAGTACTTC
>TRBV7-8|TRBJ2-7|.|TRBD1
CASSLRPGQGAYEQYF
TGTGCCAGCAGCTTAAGACCGGGACAGGGGGCCTACGAGCAGTACTTC
>TRBV19|TRBJ2-5|.|TRBD1
CASSAGQGARQETQYF
TGTGCCAGTAGTGCGGGACAGGGGGCTAGGCAAGAGACCCAGTACTTC
>TRBV4-1|TRBJ2-6|.|TRBD1
CASSQDPGGGANVLTF
TGCGCCAGCAGCCAAGATCCAGGGGGTGGGGCCAACGTCCTGACTTTC
>TRBV7-8|TRBJ2-7|once|TRBD2
CASSLNPGLAGGPYEQYF
TGTGCCAGCAGCTTAAACCCGGGACTAGCGGGGGGTCCCTACGAGCAGTACTTC
>TRBV7-2|TRBJ2-3|.|TRBD2
CASLIAGGLPDTQYF
TGTGCCAGCTTAATAGCGGGGGGGCTGCCAGATACGCAGTATTTT
>TRBV3-1/TRBV3-2|TRBJ2-7|.|.
CASSQEAPGQGNYEQYF
TGTGCCAGCAGCCAAGAAGCCCCAGGGCAAGGGAACTACGAGCAGTACTTC